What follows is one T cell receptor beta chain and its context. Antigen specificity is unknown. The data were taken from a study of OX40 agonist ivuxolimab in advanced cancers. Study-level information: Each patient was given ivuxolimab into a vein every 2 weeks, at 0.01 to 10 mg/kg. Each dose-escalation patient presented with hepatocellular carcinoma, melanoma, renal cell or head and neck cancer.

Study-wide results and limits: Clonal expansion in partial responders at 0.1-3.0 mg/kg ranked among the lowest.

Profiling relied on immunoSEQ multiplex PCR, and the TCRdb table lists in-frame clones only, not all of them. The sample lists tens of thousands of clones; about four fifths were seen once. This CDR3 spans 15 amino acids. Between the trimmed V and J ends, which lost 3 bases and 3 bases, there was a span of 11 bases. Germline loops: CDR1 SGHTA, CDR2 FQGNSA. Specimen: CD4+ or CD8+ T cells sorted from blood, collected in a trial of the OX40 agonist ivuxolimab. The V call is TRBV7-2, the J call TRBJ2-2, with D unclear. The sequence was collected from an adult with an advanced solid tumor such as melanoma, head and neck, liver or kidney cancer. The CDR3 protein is CASSFNLAHTGELFF. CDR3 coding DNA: TGTGCCAGCAGCTTTAACCTGGCGCACACCGGGGAGCTGTTTTTT.